The 17 T cell receptor beta chains given below trace back to one sample, sequenced in a study of shared clonotypes between healthy human individuals. The naive CD8 fraction comprised CD45RO-negative cells positively selected for CCR7 and excluded terminally differentiated effector memory CD45RA+ cells. Measured with immunoSEQ multiplex PCR; TCRdb has only the in-frame clones, and not every one. The table shows over 800,000 clones, with around 92% occurring only once. Input material: naive CD8+ T cells sorted from blood. The origin of the receptors is a man aged 30 to 45 in good health.

This chain uses TRBV5-5 with TRBJ2-1; D remains ambiguous. Trimming pared 1 base from V and 6 bases from J, leaving 20 bases between. The CDR3 totals 17 residues. Germline CDR1 reads SGHKS; CDR2 reads YYEKEE (reference sequence). The CDR3 nucleotides are TGTGCCAGCAGCTTGAGACTCTCCGACCGGCGTGTCAATGAGCAGTTCTTC. Translated: CASSLRLSDRRVNEQFF. The full variable domain, with the rest looked up from reference TRBV5-5 and TRBJ2-1, is DAGVTQSPTHLIKTRGQQVTLRCSPISGHKSVSWYQQVLGQGPQFIFQYYEKEERGRGNFPDRFSARQFPNYSSELNVNALLLGDSALYLCASSLRLSDRRVNEQFFGPGTRLTVL.

CDR3 in amino acids: CASSQDLWREGGRYEQYF. CDR3 nucleotide sequence: TGCGCCAGCAGCCAAGATCTTTGGCGGGAGGGTGGGCGATACGAGCAGTACTTC. This chain joins TRBV4-1 and TRBJ2-7; 9 nucleotides align to TRBD2. The CDR3 is made up of 18 amino acids. Per the germline V gene, CDR1 is MGHRA and CDR2 is YSYEKL. The ends lost 0 bases at V and 4 bases at J; junction bases unmatched: 13.

The V gene is TRBV29-1, the J gene TRBJ2-1; 7 bases fit TRBD2. The junction had 7 bases not matched to a gene; V was cut back by 2 bases and J by 0 bases. Germline V lookup: CDR1 SQVTM, CDR2 ANQGSEA. The CDR3 totals 16 residues. The CDR3 sequence: CSVERLAQSSYNEQFF. CDR3 sequence (DNA): TGCAGCGTTGAACGACTAGCTCAAAGCTCCTACAATGAGCAGTTCTTC.

V usage is TRBV29-1 and J usage is TRBJ2-1; possibly TRBD1 or TRBD2 for D (5 bases each). The ends were cut back, 7 bases at V and 4 bases at J, with 11 bases in the middle. There are 12 residues in the CDR3. The germline gives CDR1 SQVTM, CDR2 ANQGSEA. The CDR3 loop reads CSAPWGYNEQFF. CDR3 sequence (DNA): TGCAGCGCCCCGTGGGGGTACAATGAGCAGTTCTTC.

V usage is TRBV2 and J usage is TRBJ2-1; 10 bases agree with TRBD2. The CDR3 totals 15 residues. Germline V CDR1 and CDR2: SNHLY, FYNNEI. V dropped 6 bases and J dropped 3; count of bases not matched to a gene: 5. This chain's CDR3 is CASSASGSNYNEQFF. In DNA, the CDR3 is TGTGCCAGCAGCGCTAGCGGGAGCAACTACAATGAGCAGTTCTTC. Supplemented by reference TRBV2 and TRBJ2-1, the full variable domain reads EPEVTQTPSHQVTQMGQEVILRCVPISNHLYFYWYRQILGQKVEFLVSFYNNEISEKSEIFDDQFSVERPDGSNFTLKIRSTKLEDSAMYFCASSASGSNYNEQFFGPGTRLTVL.

With regard to this clone: The same CDR3 can be traced to other DNA sequences in this sample. The rearrangement joins TRBV27 to TRBJ2-1, with 11 bases fitting TRBD2. The germline V gene encodes CDR1 MNHEY and CDR2 SMNVEV (reference sequence). V lost 6 bases, J lost 5 bases, and 6 bases stayed unmatched. The CDR3 has 15 amino acids. CDR3: CASSLLAGVDNEQFF. For the CDR3, the DNA is TGTGCCAGCAGCCTACTAGCGGGAGTCGACAATGAGCAGTTCTTC.

The V gene is TRBV6-1, the J gene TRBJ2-5; unclear D gene. V was cut by 5 bases and J by 2 bases, with 15 bases left in between. The CDR3 length is 15 residues. Germline CDR1 is MNHNS and CDR2 is SASEGT. The CDR3 here is CASSSDRRAQETQYF. The CDR3 DNA reads TGTGCCAGCAGTTCGGACCGCCGGGCTCAAGAGACCCAGTACTTC.

In the case of this clone: Other DNA sequences in the sample encode the same CDR3. This rearrangement joins TRBV30 to TRBJ2-3; D remains unclear. The CDR3 runs 14 residues. V lost 0 bases to trimming and J lost 0 bases, with 7 bases between them. Germline loops: CDR1 GTSNPN, CDR2 SVGIG (reference sequence). CDR3 nucleotides: TGTGCCTGGAGTGTACTGGGGAGCACAGATACGCAGTATTTT. This translates into CAWSVLGSTDTQYF. The entire variable domain, with the rest obtained from reference TRBV30 and TRBJ2-3, is as follows: SQTIHQWPATLVQPVGSPLSLECTVEGTSNPNLYWYRQAAGRGLQLLFYSVGIGQISSEVPQNLSASRPQDRQFILSSKKLLLSDSGFYLCAWSVLGSTDTQYFGPGTRLTVL.

V usage is TRBV29-1 and J usage is TRBJ1-1; D unresolved. Germline V gene sequence: CDR1 SQVTM, CDR2 ANQGSEA. The length of the CDR3 is 11 residues. V was pared by 6 bases and J by 1 base, with 6 bases between. CDR3 in amino acids: CSVHRNTEAFF. The CDR3 DNA follows: TGCAGCGTCCACAGGAACACTGAAGCTTTCTTT. The whole variable domain, remainder taken from reference TRBV29-1 and TRBJ1-1, is SAVISQKPSRDICQRGTSLTIQCQVDSQVTMMFWYRQQPGQSLTLIATANQGSEATYESGFVIDKFPISRPNLTFSTLTVSNMSPEDSSIYLCSVHRNTEAFFGQGTRLTVV.

The count of this clone is one. The identical CDR3 is also encoded by other nucleotide sequences in the sample. The chain uses TRBV27 and TRBJ1-2; D ambiguous. Germline CDR1 reads MNHEY; CDR2 reads SMNVEV (reference sequence). V was shortened by 6 bases and J by 4 bases, with 12 bases between the two germline ends. CDR3 length: 13 amino acids. CDR3 sequence: CASSLSGGYGYTF. The CDR3 DNA is TGTGCCAGCAGCCTATCGGGCGGCTATGGCTACACCTTC.

The J gene is TRBJ2-7, the V gene TRBV5-5; the match to TRBD2 covers 8 bases. There are 16 residues in the CDR3. The ends lost 0 bases at V and 8 bases at J; junction bases unmatched: 13. CDR1 and CDR2 (germline): SGHKS, YYEKEE (reference sequence). The CDR3 is CASSLVGGLVPLQQYF. The CDR3, as DNA: TGTGCCAGCAGCTTGGTTGGGGGACTAGTCCCCCTACAGCAGTACTTC.

V gene TRBV2 combines with J gene TRBJ1-1; D ambiguous. V lost 0 bases and J 10 bases, leaving 15 bases between the germline ends. Germline V gene lookup returns CDR1 SNHLY and CDR2 FYNNEI. The CDR3 covers 14 residues. The CDR3 loop is CASSEALDGLGAFF. CDR3 coding DNA: TGTGCCAGCAGTGAAGCGCTCGACGGACTGGGAGCTTTCTTT.

The CDR3 sequence is CASSPPDEQYF. The CDR3 DNA reads TGTGCCAGCAGCCCCCCCGACGAGCAGTACTTC. The V call is TRBV7-9, the J call TRBJ2-7; D gene ambiguous. The CDR3 has 11 amino acids. Germline values: CDR1 SEHNR, CDR2 FQNEAQ (reference sequence). V shed 5 bases and J shed 5 bases, with 7 bases lying between them.

V usage is TRBV9 and J usage is TRBJ1-1, with 8 bases matching TRBD1. Per germline, CDR1 SGDLS and CDR2 YYNGEE. Germline trimming cut 0 bases from V and 2 bases from J; bases unmatched to any gene: 0. CDR3 length equals 14 residues. In DNA form, the CDR3 reads TGTGCCAGCAGCGTAGCAGGGGGCAACACTGAAGCTTTCTTT. Its protein product is CASSVAGGNTEAFF.

The chain combines TRBV10-2 with TRBJ1-1, with D possibly matching TRBD1 (6 bases). The CDR3 is 14 residues long. V lost 2 bases and J lost 4, with 11 bases in between. From germline, CDR1 is WSHSY and CDR2 SAAADI. The CDR3 protein is CASSEGGLGTEAFF. CDR3 sequence (DNA): TGCGCCAGCAGTGAGGGGGGGCTGGGCACTGAAGCTTTCTTT.

The chain couples TRBV18 to TRBJ2-2; D is ambiguous. The CDR3 is made up of 16 amino acids. V dropped 1 base and J dropped 5 bases, with 14 bases sitting between them. CDR1 and CDR2 from the germline V gene are KGHSH and LQKENI. CDR3 in DNA: TGTGCCAGCTCACCACAGGCAGAGATACAGACCGGGGAGCTGTTTTTT. Protein: CASSPQAEIQTGELFF. The full variable domain, completed using reference TRBV18 and TRBJ2-2, is NAGVMQNPRHLVRRRGQEARLRCSPMKGHSHVYWYRQLPEEGLKFMVYLQKENIIDESGMPKERFSAEFPKEGPSILRIQQVVRGDSAAYFCASSPQAEIQTGELFFGEGSRLTVL.

The chain carries TRBV28 and TRBJ2-1; 11 bases align to TRBD2. Germline CDR1 reads MDHEN; CDR2 reads SYDVKM. V was clipped by 3 bases and J by 10 bases; unmatched bases: 8. CDR3 length: 15 residues. CDR3 sequence: CASSFDSGRAQEQFF. CDR3 nucleotides: TGTGCCAGCAGTTTCGATAGCGGGAGGGCGCAGGAGCAGTTCTTC.